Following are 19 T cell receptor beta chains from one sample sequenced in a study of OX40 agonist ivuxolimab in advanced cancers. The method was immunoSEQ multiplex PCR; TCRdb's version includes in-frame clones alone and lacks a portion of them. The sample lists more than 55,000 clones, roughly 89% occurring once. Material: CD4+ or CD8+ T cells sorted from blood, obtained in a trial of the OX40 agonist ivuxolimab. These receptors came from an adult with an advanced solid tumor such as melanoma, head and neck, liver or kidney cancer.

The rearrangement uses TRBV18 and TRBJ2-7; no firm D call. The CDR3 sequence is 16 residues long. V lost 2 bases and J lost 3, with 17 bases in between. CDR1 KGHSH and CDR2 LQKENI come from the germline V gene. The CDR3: CASSPLAPQLGYEQYF. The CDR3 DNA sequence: TGTGCCAGCTCACCATTGGCGCCCCAGTTGGGCTACGAGCAGTACTTC.

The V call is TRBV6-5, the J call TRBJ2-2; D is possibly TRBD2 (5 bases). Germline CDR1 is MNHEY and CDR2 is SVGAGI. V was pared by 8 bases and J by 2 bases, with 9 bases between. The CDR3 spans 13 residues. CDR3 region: CASGLANTGELFF. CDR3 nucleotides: TGTGCCAGCGGGCTAGCAAACACCGGGGAGCTGTTTTTT.

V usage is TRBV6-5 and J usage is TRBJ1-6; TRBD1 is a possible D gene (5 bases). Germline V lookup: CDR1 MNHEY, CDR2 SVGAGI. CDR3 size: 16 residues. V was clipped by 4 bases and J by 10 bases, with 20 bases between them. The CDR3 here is CASSSLGGGRGSPLHF. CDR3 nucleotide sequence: TGTGCCAGCAGTTCCCTAGGTGGAGGAAGGGGATCACCCCTCCACTTT.

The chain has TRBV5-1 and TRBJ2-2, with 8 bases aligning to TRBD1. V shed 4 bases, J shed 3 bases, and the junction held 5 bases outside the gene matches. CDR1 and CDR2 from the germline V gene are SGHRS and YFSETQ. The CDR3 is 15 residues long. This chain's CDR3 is CASSLGQAHTGELFF. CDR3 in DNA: TGCGCCAGCAGCCTGGGACAGGCGCACACCGGGGAGCTGTTTTTT.

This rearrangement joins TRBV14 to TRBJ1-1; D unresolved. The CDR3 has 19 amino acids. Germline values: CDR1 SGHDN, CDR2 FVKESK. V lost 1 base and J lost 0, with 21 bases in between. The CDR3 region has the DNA TGTGCCAGCAGCCAAGTAGTCTCCCTTAAATGGGGTATGAACACTGAAGCTTTCTTT. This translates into CASSQVVSLKWGMNTEAFF.

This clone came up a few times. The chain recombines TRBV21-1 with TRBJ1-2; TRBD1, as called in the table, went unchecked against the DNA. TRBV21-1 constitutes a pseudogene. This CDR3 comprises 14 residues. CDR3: CASSNPDRAYGYTF. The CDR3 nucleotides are TGTGCCAGCAGCAACCCGGACAGGGCCTATGGCTACACCTTC.

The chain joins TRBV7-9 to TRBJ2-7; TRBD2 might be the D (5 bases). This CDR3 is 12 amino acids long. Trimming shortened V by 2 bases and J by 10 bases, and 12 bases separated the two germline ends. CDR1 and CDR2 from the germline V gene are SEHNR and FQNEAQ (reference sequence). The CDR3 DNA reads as TGTGCCAGCAGCTTAACTGGCGGGTTACAGTACTTC. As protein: CASSLTGGLQYF.

The CDR3 DNA reads as TGTGCCAGCAGAGTAGAGACCCAGTACTTC. This translates into CASRVETQYF. The genes are TRBV11-1 and TRBJ2-5, with no clear D. This CDR3 contains 10 residues. V was pared by 6 bases and J by 4 bases, with 3 bases between. Germline V lookup: CDR1 SGHAT, CDR2 FQDESV (reference sequence). The whole variable domain, remainder taken from reference TRBV11-1 and TRBJ2-5, is EAEVAQSPRYKITEKSQAVAFWCDPISGHATLYWYRQILGQGPELLVQFQDESVVDDSQLPKDRFSAERLKGVDSTLKIQPAELGDSAMYLCASRVETQYFGPGTRLLVL.

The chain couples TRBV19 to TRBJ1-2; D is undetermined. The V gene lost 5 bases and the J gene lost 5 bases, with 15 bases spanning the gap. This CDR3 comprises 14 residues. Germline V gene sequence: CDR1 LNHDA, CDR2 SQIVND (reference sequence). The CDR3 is CASSSTPDGYGYTF. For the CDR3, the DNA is TGTGCCAGTAGTTCAACCCCCGACGGATATGGCTACACCTTC.

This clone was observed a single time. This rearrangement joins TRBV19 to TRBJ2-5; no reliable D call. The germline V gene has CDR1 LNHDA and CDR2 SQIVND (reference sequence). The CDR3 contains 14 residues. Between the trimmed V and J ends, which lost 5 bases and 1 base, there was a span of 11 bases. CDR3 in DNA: TGTGCCAGTAGTCGGGCGTCAGCCCAAGAGACCCAGTACTTC. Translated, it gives CASSRASAQETQYF.

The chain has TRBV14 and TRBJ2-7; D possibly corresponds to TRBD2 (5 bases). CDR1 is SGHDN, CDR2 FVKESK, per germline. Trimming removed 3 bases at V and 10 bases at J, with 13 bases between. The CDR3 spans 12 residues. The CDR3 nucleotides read TGTGCCAGCAGCCATAGTAGAGGAGGACAGTACTTC. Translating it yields CASSHSRGGQYF.

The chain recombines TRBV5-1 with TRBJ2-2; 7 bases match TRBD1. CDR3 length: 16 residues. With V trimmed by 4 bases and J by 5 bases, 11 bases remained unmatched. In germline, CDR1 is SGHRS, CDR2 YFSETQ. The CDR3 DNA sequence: TGCGCCAGCAGCCGAGCGACAGGGCGGTCAACCGGGGAGCTGTTTTTT. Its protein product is CASSRATGRSTGELFF. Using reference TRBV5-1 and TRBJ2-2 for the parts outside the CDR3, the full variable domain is KAGVTQTPRYLIKTRGQQVTLSCSPISGHRSVSWYQQTPGQGLQFLFEYFSETQRNKGNFPGRFSGRQFSNSRSEMNVSTLELGDSALYLCASSRATGRSTGELFFGEGSRLTVL.

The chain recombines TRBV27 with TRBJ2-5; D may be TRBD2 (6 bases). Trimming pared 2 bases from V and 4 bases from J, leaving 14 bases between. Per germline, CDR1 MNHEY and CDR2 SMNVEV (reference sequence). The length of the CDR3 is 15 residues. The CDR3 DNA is TGTGCCAGCAGTTTAGCGGGGTGGCGGGGAGAGACCCAGTACTTC. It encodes CASSLAGWRGETQYF.

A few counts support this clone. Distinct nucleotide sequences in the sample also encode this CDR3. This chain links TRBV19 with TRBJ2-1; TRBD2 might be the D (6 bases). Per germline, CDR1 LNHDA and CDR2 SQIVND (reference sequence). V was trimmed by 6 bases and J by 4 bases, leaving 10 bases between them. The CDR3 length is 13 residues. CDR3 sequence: CASRGRGYNEQFF. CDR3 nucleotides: TGTGCCAGTAGAGGGCGGGGATACAATGAGCAGTTCTTC.

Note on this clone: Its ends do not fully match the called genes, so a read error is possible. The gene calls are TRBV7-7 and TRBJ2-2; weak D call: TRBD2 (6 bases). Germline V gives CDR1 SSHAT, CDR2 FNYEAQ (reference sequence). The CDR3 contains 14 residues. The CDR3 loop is CASSAGPTTGELFF. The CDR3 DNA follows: TGTGCTAGCAGCGCGGGACCGACGACCGGGGAGCTGTTTTTT.

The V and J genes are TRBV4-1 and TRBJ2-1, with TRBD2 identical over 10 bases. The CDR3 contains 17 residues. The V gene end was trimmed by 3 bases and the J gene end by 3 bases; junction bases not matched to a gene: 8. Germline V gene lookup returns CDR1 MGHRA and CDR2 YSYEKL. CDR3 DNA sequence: TGCGCCAGCAGCCAGTCAGGTCTAGCGGGAGACTACAATGAGCAGTTCTTC. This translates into CASSQSGLAGDYNEQFF.

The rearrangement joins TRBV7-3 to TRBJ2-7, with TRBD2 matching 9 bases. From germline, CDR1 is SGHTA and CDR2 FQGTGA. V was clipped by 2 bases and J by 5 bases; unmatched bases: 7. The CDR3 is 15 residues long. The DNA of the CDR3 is TGTGCCAGCAGCTTACAAGCGGGAGGCCGGGACGAGCAGTACTTC. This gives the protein CASSLQAGGRDEQYF.

The CDR3 nucleotides are TGTGCCAGCAGCTTTCGACTAGCGGGAGAAAATGAGCAGTTCTTC. Protein sequence: CASSFRLAGENEQFF. The chain combines TRBV7-3 with TRBJ2-1; 12 bases map to TRBD2. Germline loops: CDR1 SGHTA, CDR2 FQGTGA. The CDR3 loop spans 15 amino acids. V shed 3 bases, J shed 7 bases, and the junction held 4 bases outside the gene matches.

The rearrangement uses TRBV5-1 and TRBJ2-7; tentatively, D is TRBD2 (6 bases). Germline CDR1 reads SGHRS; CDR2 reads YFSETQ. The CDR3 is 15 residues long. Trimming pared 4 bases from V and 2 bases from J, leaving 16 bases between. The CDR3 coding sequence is TGCGCCAGCAGCGTAATTTACCCGGGGGCCTACGAGCAGTACTTC. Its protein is CASSVIYPGAYEQYF.